The present T cell receptor beta chain was sequenced within a study of CD8 T cells in Susac syndrome (dated by TCRdb to the late 2010s). Study-level background: Repertoire sequencing was used to test whether CD8+ T cell activation and differentiation in Susac syndrome was antigen driven. Clonality of the CD8+ T cell repertoire was compared between eleven to twelve healthy donors, roughly 14 Susac syndrome patients and roughly 16 multiple sclerosis patients.

High-throughput TCR beta sequencing profiled peripheral blood CD8+ and CD4+ T cells from healthy donors, Susac syndrome patients and multiple sclerosis patients. The multiple sclerosis controls were treatment-naive patients who had stable or active relapsing-remitting disease and met the revised McDonald criteria. Bulk CD8+ and CD4+ T cells were purified by magnetic negative isolation, whereas CD8+ TEMRA cells were enriched by FACS. Blood was drawn into EDTA tubes, processed within 24 hours, and PBMCs were isolated by density gradient centrifugation. PBMCs destined for TCR sequencing were cryopreserved in liquid nitrogen and later thawed in a 37 °C water bath. A purity of at least 90% was achieved for sorted or isolated CD4+, CD8+ and CD8+ TEMRA cells. On this clonotype itself: No antigen is known for it. No base-level quality is on record; no much larger clone is a single base apart.

V lost 1 base and J lost 1 base, and the count of bases not matched to a germline gene is 5. The CDR3 spans 15 residues, from the cysteine through the phenylalanine. Only the CDR3 portion is preserved as DNA: 45 bases, with reading frame beginning at the first base. The germline V gene (reference sequence) specifies GTSNPN as CDR1 and SVGIG as CDR2. Study-wide findings and limitations: The number of individuals in the TCR sequencing and HLA analysis was recognized as being relatively small.

RNA was extracted using the RNeasy kit, and roughly 0.45 to 1 microgram was reverse transcribed with random hexamers. The immunoSEQ multiplex PCR assay, covering 54 Vbeta and 13 Jbeta segments, was used to amplify TCR beta CDR3 regions. To correct PCR amplification bias, a synthetic template baseline was used for both primer optimization and computational correction. The authors' analysis ran thus. Reads were annotated to V, D and J genes according to IMGT and were analyzed with immunoSEQ Analyzer, with only productive sequences retained. To calculate clonality, Shannon entropy was normalized by log2 of the number of productive unique sequences and then subtracted from one. Public and private clones were assessed among the 100 most prevalent clones of each patient and control. Clones were defined as Susac-specific if absent from the healthy and MS cohorts, from approximately 1,100 published viral clones and from other ImmuneACCESS disease sequences. TCRdb's own reprocessing of the public reads used fastp at Q25 and MiXCR and kept productive beta chains. Rows are combined by CDR3 protein, so each entry shows the most common genes and DNA. Here the V and J calls rest on TCRdb's processing, not on the authors' analysis. The sample table lists 150,000 to 180,000 distinct CDR3 sequences, roughly 94% of them with a count of one. The top ten constitute more than 0.2% of the sample.

The V and J genes are TRBV30 and TRBJ1-1, with 8 central nucleotides matching TRBD1. Sequencing used CD8+ T cells from PBMCs. The receptor was isolated from a human donor with multiple sclerosis. Here is the DNA: TGTGCCTGGAGTGCCCCCGGGACAGGGAACACTGAAGCTTTCTTT. The translation is CAWSAPGTGNTEAFF.